The 24 T cell receptor beta chains presented below share a single source sample, sequenced in a study of T cells in Graves' hyperthyroidism and ophthalmopathy. TCR beta CDR3 regions were amplified from RNA. The TCR CDR3 first-round RT-PCR relied on the HTBI primer set. Using its own MiXCR run on the multiplex PCR reads, TCRdb lists one record per CDR3 protein. The sample comprises about 640,000 distinct CDR3 sequences, around 21% of which are singletons, and approximately 30% rests with the top ten. The sample comprised blood. These receptors were collected from a man aged 30-40 years with Graves' ophthalmopathy.

This rearrangement joins TRBV4-1 to TRBJ1-5; D remains unclear. This CDR3 comprises 14 residues. Germline CDR1 reads MGHRA; CDR2 reads YSYEKL. The germline V and J ends were trimmed by 4 bases and 1 base, with 8 bases remaining between them. CDR3 region: CASSPVGSNQPQHF. In nucleotides, the CDR3 is TGCGCCAGCAGCCCTGTCGGAAGCAATCAGCCCCAGCATTTT.

This clonotype turned up a few times. V and J are TRBV11-1 and TRBJ2-1, with 10 positions matching TRBD1. The CDR3 runs 14 residues. V trimming: 5 bases; J trimming: 5 bases; junction bases outside the gene matches: 3. CDR1 and CDR2 (germline): SGHAT, FQDESV (reference sequence). The CDR3 nucleotides read TGTGCCAGCAGCCGGACAGGGGGAGACAATGAGCAGTTCTTC. Translation: CASSRTGGDNEQFF. Variable domain in full (rest from reference TRBV11-1 and TRBJ2-1): EAEVAQSPRYKITEKSQAVAFWCDPISGHATLYWYRQILGQGPELLVQFQDESVVDDSQLPKDRFSAERLKGVDSTLKIQPAELGDSAMYLCASSRTGGDNEQFFGPGTRLTVL.

This clonotype has just a few counts. V is TRBV5-1 and J is TRBJ2-1; 8 bases fit TRBD2. Germline V lookup: CDR1 SGHRS, CDR2 YFSETQ. The V segment lost 3 bases and the J segment 10 bases; nucleotides outside the gene matches: 15. This CDR3 has 16 amino acids. The CDR3 DNA sequence: TGCGCCAGCAGCTACCAGTCCGGGACTAGTTCTTGGGAGCAGTTCTTC. Translation gives CASSYQSGTSSWEQFF.

The V call is TRBV19, the J call TRBJ1-2; 8 bases are shared with TRBD1. V lost 5 bases, J lost 7 bases, and 6 bases stayed unmatched. Per germline, CDR1 LNHDA and CDR2 SQIVND (reference sequence). This CDR3 contains 13 residues. The CDR3, as DNA: TGTGCCAGTAGTCCGGGACAGGCCCTTGGCTACACCTTC. Translating it yields CASSPGQALGYTF. The full variable domain, rest sourced from reference TRBV19 and TRBJ1-2, is DGGITQSPKYLFRKEGQNVTLSCEQNLNHDAMYWYRQDPGQGLRLIYYSQIVNDFQKGDIAEGYSVSREKKESFPLTVTSAQKNPTAFYLCASSPGQALGYTFGSGTRLTVV.

This clonotype has just a few counts. The chain is built from TRBV27 and TRBJ2-1; 7 positions agree with TRBD1. CDR1 and CDR2 (germline): MNHEY, SMNVEV (reference sequence). The CDR3 contains 15 residues. V dropped 5 bases and J dropped 3; count of bases not matched to a gene: 7. Written as DNA, the CDR3 is TGTGCCAGCAGTAAGGACAGGTCAAACTACAATGAGCAGTTCTTC. It encodes CASSKDRSNYNEQFF.

This clonotype was counted many times. The chain has TRBV28 and TRBJ1-2; 7 nucleotides match TRBD1. Germline V gene data show CDR1 as MDHEN and CDR2 as SYDVKM. V trimming: 8 bases; J trimming: 4 bases; junction bases outside the gene matches: 7. The CDR3 contains 13 residues. CDR3 residues: CASANGQAYGYTF. DNA for the CDR3: TGTGCCAGCGCAAACGGACAGGCCTATGGCTACACCTTC.

This clonotype appeared a few times. The chain combines TRBV28 with TRBJ2-7; TRBD2 matches at 7 bases. The CDR3 is 13 amino acids. The ends lost 10 bases at V and 0 bases at J; junction bases unmatched: 6. Germline CDR1 reads MDHEN; CDR2 reads SYDVKM. CDR3 DNA sequence: TGTGCCATCCAGCGGGGTAGCTCCTACGAGCAGTACTTC. Its protein product is CAIQRGSSYEQYF.

This sequence joins TRBV5-6 and TRBJ1-2; 8 nucleotides agree with TRBD1. Germline V gene lookup returns CDR1 SGHDT and CDR2 YYEEEE. This CDR3 spans 13 amino acids. The ends lost 6 bases at V and 9 bases at J; junction bases unmatched: 10. The CDR3 loop is CASNTQGAARYTF. As DNA, the CDR3 is TGTGCCAGCAACACGCAGGGGGCCGCCCGCTACACCTTC. Full variable domain (missing parts from reference TRBV5-6 and TRBJ1-2): DAGVTQSPTHLIKTRGQQVTLRCSPKSGHDTVSWYQQALGQGPQFIFQYYEEEERQRGNFPDRFSGHQFPNYSSELNVNALLLGDSALYLCASNTQGAARYTFGSGTRLTVV.

This chain uses TRBV18 with TRBJ1-3; D is unclear. CDR1 KGHSH and CDR2 LQKENI come from the germline V gene. V was clipped by 0 bases and J by 2 bases, with 8 bases between them. The CDR3 contains 15 residues. Here the CDR3 reads CASSPPVQPGNTIYF. The DNA for the CDR3 is TGTGCCAGCTCACCACCGGTACAGCCTGGAAACACCATATATTTT.

This clonotype was found once. The genes are TRBV6-9 and TRBJ2-5, with a weak D call TRBD2 (5 bases). V was pared by 3 bases and J by 5 bases, with 13 bases between. The germline V gene encodes CDR1 MNHGY and CDR2 SVAAGI. The length of the CDR3 is 14 residues. The CDR3 here is CASSYQRIPETQYF. The CDR3 DNA sequence: TGTGCCAGCAGTTACCAGCGGATTCCGGAGACCCAGTACTTC.

This clonotype has a count of ten or more. V gene TRBV20-1 combines with J gene TRBJ2-3; D remains unclear. This CDR3 comprises 13 residues. The germline V gene encodes CDR1 DFQATT and CDR2 SNEGSKA (reference sequence). V lost 0 bases and J lost 0, with 4 bases in between. CDR3 protein: CSAREFSTDTQYF. DNA for the CDR3: TGCAGTGCTAGAGAGTTTAGCACAGATACGCAGTATTTT.

This clonotype appeared a few times. V gene TRBV6-1 combines with J gene TRBJ2-5; 9 bases line up with TRBD1. Losses at the gene ends were 6 bases for V and 5 bases for J; bases not matched to a gene: 10. This CDR3 spans 15 amino acids. Germline V gives CDR1 MNHNS, CDR2 SASEGT. CDR3: CASSRTGGGLETQYF. CDR3 DNA: TGTGCCAGCAGCCGAACAGGGGGCGGACTTGAGACCCAGTACTTC.

V usage is TRBV20-1 and J usage is TRBJ2-1, with 14 positions matching TRBD2. The germline V gene encodes CDR1 DFQATT and CDR2 SNEGSKA (reference sequence). The CDR3 has 18 residues. With 2 bases clipped from V and 2 bases from J, the junction kept 8 bases outside the gene matches. The CDR3 DNA reads TGCAGTGCTAGATCTACGGGACTAGCGGGAGATCCCTACAATGAGCAGTTCTTC. It translates to CSARSTGLAGDPYNEQFF.

In its sample, this clonotype was seen many times. V and J are TRBV18 and TRBJ1-1; D not certain. V was trimmed by 4 bases and J by 4 bases, leaving 19 bases between them. Germline CDR1 KGHSH, CDR2 LQKENI. This CDR3 is built from 16 residues. CDR3 amino acids: CASSLTGSGVGTEAFF. In DNA form, the CDR3 reads TGTGCCAGCTCACTTACGGGGTCTGGTGTGGGCACTGAAGCTTTCTTT.

This clonotype was counted a few times. This chain connects TRBV19 to TRBJ1-5; no clear D. The CDR3 covers 14 residues. V lost 4 bases to trimming and J lost 0 bases, with 7 bases between them. Germline CDR1 is LNHDA and CDR2 is SQIVND (reference sequence). CDR3 sequence (DNA): TGTGCCAGTAGTACCCAGTATAGCAATCAGCCCCAGCATTTT. It is translated as CASSTQYSNQPQHF.

V usage is TRBV6-1 and J usage is TRBJ2-1, with TRBD1 identical over 8 bases. The CDR3 has 16 amino acids. Germline loops: CDR1 MNHNS, CDR2 SASEGT. J lost 3 bases, V lost 5 bases, and 9 bases had no gene match. CDR3: CASSSDRGVFYNEQFF. DNA for the CDR3: TGTGCCAGCAGTTCCGACAGGGGAGTGTTCTACAATGAGCAGTTCTTC.

The table lists this clonotype with a few counts. The CDR3 loop reads CASRLQGGGTDTQYF. The CDR3 nucleotides read TGTGCCAGCAGGTTACAGGGAGGGGGCACAGATACGCAGTATTTT. The chain uses TRBV6-1 and TRBJ2-3; D perhaps matches TRBD2 (7 bases). The V gene lost 6 bases and the J gene lost 1 base, with 14 bases spanning the gap. The CDR3 totals 15 residues. The germline V gene has CDR1 MNHNS and CDR2 SASEGT.

This clonotype turned up a few times. The gene calls are TRBV20-1 and TRBJ2-7, with 10 positions matching TRBD1. The trim removed 3 bases at V and 2 bases at J, leaving 7 bases unmatched. Germline CDR1 is DFQATT and CDR2 is SNEGSKA (reference sequence). The CDR3 contains 15 residues. The CDR3: CSASSGTGVTYEQYF. As DNA, the CDR3 is TGCAGTGCTAGTTCCGGGACAGGGGTAACCTACGAGCAGTACTTC.

This clonotype was seen at least ten times. The chain couples TRBV11-2 to TRBJ2-1; D gene unclear. Between the trimmed V and J ends, which lost 6 bases and 8 bases, there was a span of 8 bases. The V gene's germline CDR1 is SGHAT and CDR2 FQNNGV. The CDR3 sequence is 11 residues long. DNA of the CDR3: TGTGCCAGCAGATTGGCTGATGAGCAGTTCTTC. Protein sequence: CASRLADEQFF.

This clonotype was seen more than once but under ten times. This rearrangement joins TRBV20-1 to TRBJ1-6, with D possibly TRBD1 on 5 matching bases. Per germline, CDR1 DFQATT and CDR2 SNEGSKA (reference sequence). The CDR3 contains 14 residues. Trimming took 3 bases from V and 7 from J, leaving 13 bases between them. The CDR3 loop is CSASPGPLNSPLHF. In nucleotides, the CDR3 is TGCAGTGCTAGCCCGGGACCGCTCAATTCACCCCTCCACTTT.

A note on this clonotype: The DNA is omitted, as the CDR3 cannot be located on it reliably, and the CDR3 follows TCRdb's listing. The chain uses TRBV7-2 and TRBJ2-7; the table calls TRBD1, which could not be checked here. Germline CDR1 and CDR2: SGHTA and FQGNSA. The CDR3 spans 24 residues, counting both ends. CDR3 sequence: CASSFGGLSQPQHFGDGTRGEQYF.

This clonotype was detected many times. The chain recombines TRBV20-1 with TRBJ1-5; tentative D call: TRBD1 (6 bases). Germline V gene lookup returns CDR1 DFQATT and CDR2 SNEGSKA (reference sequence). CDR3 length: 13 amino acids. The V gene lost 3 bases and the J gene lost 6 bases, with 12 bases spanning the gap. The CDR3 DNA follows: TGCAGTGCTAGTTTACAGGGTGTTCAGCCCCAGCATTTT. Its protein is CSASLQGVQPQHF.

This clonotype was counted a few times. CDR3 in DNA: TGCGCCAGCTTTCGGGACAGGGCCACCGGGGAGCTGTTTTTT. Amino acid sequence: CASFRDRATGELFF. V gene TRBV5-1 combines with J gene TRBJ2-2; 9 bases are shared with TRBD1. Germline assignment: CDR1 SGHRS and CDR2 YFSETQ. This CDR3 region has 14 residues. The V gene end was trimmed by 7 bases and the J gene end by 4 bases; junction bases not matched to a gene: 5.

This clonotype has only a few counts. In nucleotides, the CDR3 is TGTGCCAGCAGCCAAAGTTGGGTAACGAACACTGAAGCTTTCTTT. Its protein is CASSQSWVTNTEAFF. V gene TRBV4-2 combines with J gene TRBJ1-1; D uncertain. The CDR3 sequence is 15 residues long. Trimming took off 2 bases at V and 1 base at J, with 11 bases between the two ends. Germline CDR1 reads LGHNA; CDR2 reads YNFKEQ.